This entry lists 22 T cell receptor beta chains sequenced from one sample in a study of Graves' ophthalmopathy and Graves' hyperthyroidism. The sequenced template was RNA, covering the TCR beta CDR3 region. HTBI primers served in a first-round RT-PCR, which a second-round multiplex PCR followed. TCRdb independently ran MiXCR on the multiplex PCR reads; one entry per CDR3 protein. This table has 300,000 to 400,000 distinct CDR3 sequences, about a sixth appearing once. Sequenced input: peripheral blood. These receptors came from an adult man with Graves' ophthalmopathy.

This sequence joins TRBV6-2 or TRBV6-3 and TRBJ2-5; a weak D match, TRBD2 (6 bases). The germline gives CDR1 MNHEY, CDR2 SVGEGT. There are 14 residues in the CDR3. Trimming shortened V by 2 bases and J by 4 bases, and 11 bases separated the two germline ends. CDR3 sequence reads: CASSYLLARETQYF. CDR3 bases: TGTGCCAGCAGTTACCTGCTAGCGCGAGAGACCCAGTACTTC.

This clonotype was recorded at least ten times. The CDR3 bases are TGTGCCAGCAGGGAGAGCCAAGAGACCCAGTACTTC. This translates into CASRESQETQYF. The chain couples TRBV28 to TRBJ2-5; no clear D gene. Germline CDR1 MDHEN, CDR2 SYDVKM. The CDR3 is made up of 12 amino acids. With 6 bases removed from V and 1 base from J, the gap between germline ends came to 6 bases.

At least ten counts were recorded for this clonotype. V usage is TRBV12-3 or TRBV12-4 and J usage is TRBJ2-7; 9 nucleotides align to TRBD1. Germline trimming cut 7 bases from V and 2 bases from J; bases unmatched to any gene: 6. The CDR3 runs 14 residues. The DNA of the CDR3 is TGTGCCAGCACCGAGGGACAGGGCGCCTACGAGCAGTACTTC. Its translation: CASTEGQGAYEQYF.

In its sample, this clonotype was seen many times. The chain carries TRBV6-5 and TRBJ2-7, with 7 bases matching TRBD1. This CDR3 comprises 16 residues. Unmatched junction bases numbered 8, after V lost 1 base and J lost 2 bases. The germline V gene has CDR1 MNHEY and CDR2 SVGAGI. In nucleotides, the CDR3 is TGTGCCAGCAGTTACTTTTCGGGCAGGGGGACCTACGAGCAGTACTTC. Encoded protein: CASSYFSGRGTYEQYF.

In this sample, this clonotype turned up many times. The gene calls are TRBV6-5 and TRBJ2-7, with D perhaps given as TRBD1 or TRBD2 (7 bases each). The CDR3 covers 15 residues. Germline V gives CDR1 MNHEY, CDR2 SVGAGI. V lost 4 bases to trimming and J lost 2 bases, with 15 bases between them. The CDR3 sequence: CASSSGGQGAYEQYF. The CDR3 DNA follows: TGTGCCAGCAGTTCGGGAGGCCAGGGGGCCTACGAGCAGTACTTC.

The count of this clonotype is one. Compared with germline, one end of the junction differs, possibly owing to a read error. The chain carries TRBV4-1 and TRBJ1-1; D is undetermined. CDR1 and CDR2 (germline): MGHRA, YSYEKL. CDR3 length: 13 residues. DNA for the CDR3: TGCGCCAGCAGCCAAGGGGTGGGCACTGAGGCTTTCTTT. Translated: CASSQGVGTEAFF.

The chain couples TRBV28 to TRBJ1-1, with D hard to call. Per germline, CDR1 MDHEN and CDR2 SYDVKM. The CDR3 covers 15 residues. The ends were cut back, 2 bases at V and 1 base at J, with 11 bases in the middle. CDR3: CASSLSEHPNTEAFF. DNA for the CDR3: TGTGCCAGCAGTTTAAGTGAACACCCGAACACTGAAGCTTTCTTT.

This clonotype appeared once. The V and J genes are TRBV28 and TRBJ1-1; 8 bases fit TRBD1. This CDR3 comprises 15 residues. Germline CDR1 is MDHEN and CDR2 is SYDVKM. J gave up 5 bases and V 7 bases, and 12 bases lay outside the gene matches. The CDR3 bases are TGTGCCAGCACCCCCACCAGGGGGCTAGGGACTGAAGCTTTCTTT. Translated: CASTPTRGLGTEAFF.

Turning to this clonotype: A much larger clone differs by one base, so this may be a read error. The CDR3 DNA sequence: TGTGCCACCAGCTCGGGGTATGGCTACACCTTC. Translated: CATSSGYGYTF. This chain joins TRBV19 and TRBJ1-2, with unresolved D. CDR1 and CDR2 (germline): LNHDA, SQIVND (reference sequence). CDR3 size: 11 residues. Deletions cut 10 bases from V and 5 bases from J, with 11 bases between.

The chain uses TRBV6-5 and TRBJ1-2; weak D call: TRBD1 (6 bases). This CDR3 is 16 amino acids long. CDR1 is MNHEY, CDR2 SVGAGI, per germline. The germline V and J ends were trimmed by 1 base and 8 bases, with 20 bases remaining between them. The CDR3 coding sequence is TGTGCCAGCAGTTACTGGCCCTACAGGGTAACTATCGGCTACACCTTC. Amino acid sequence: CASSYWPYRVTIGYTF.

Ten or more counts support this clonotype. CDR3 sequence reads: CASSNFGTLYEQYF. CDR3 sequence (DNA): TGTGCCAGCAGTAATTTCGGGACGCTCTACGAGCAGTACTTC. V gene TRBV27 combines with J gene TRBJ2-7; the D gene could be TRBD1 or TRBD2 (5 bases each). Trimming pared 5 bases from V and 3 bases from J, leaving 14 bases between. CDR1 and CDR2 (germline): MNHEY, SMNVEV (reference sequence). The CDR3 runs 14 residues.

This clonotype was found many times. The chain recombines TRBV29-1 with TRBJ1-1; D remains unclear. The V gene lost 6 bases and the J gene lost 6 bases, with 8 bases spanning the gap. Germline V gene data show CDR1 as SQVTM and CDR2 as ANQGSEA. The CDR3 sequence is 10 residues long. CDR3 in amino acids: CSVNGAEAFF. The CDR3 DNA reads as TGCAGCGTGAACGGTGCTGAAGCTTTCTTT. The variable domain in full, completed from reference TRBV29-1 and TRBJ1-1, reads SAVISQKPSRDICQRGTSLTIQCQVDSQVTMMFWYRQQPGQSLTLIATANQGSEATYESGFVIDKFPISRPNLTFSTLTVSNMSPEDSSIYLCSVNGAEAFFGQGTRLTVV.

This clonotype has only one observation. The chain recombines TRBV6-2 or TRBV6-3 with TRBJ2-5; TRBD2 agrees at 13 bases. V lost 2 bases and J lost 5; bases outside the gene matches: 8. CDR3 length: 17 amino acids. Germline values: CDR1 MNHEY, CDR2 SVGEGT. The CDR3 region has the DNA TGTGCCAGCAGTTACCCTCGACTAGCGGGAGGTCAGGAGACCCAGTACTTC. Amino acids: CASSYPRLAGGQETQYF.

This clonotype was seen many times. This chain joins TRBV12-3 or TRBV12-4 and TRBJ2-7, with 9 bases identical to TRBD1. The V segment lost 6 bases and the J segment 3 bases; nucleotides outside the gene matches: 0. The CDR3 extends over 12 amino acids. This chain's CDR3 is CASRGQGYEQYF. The CDR3 DNA follows: TGTGCCAGCAGGGGACAGGGCTACGAGCAGTACTTC.

This clonotype has a count of ten or more. This sequence joins TRBV5-5 and TRBJ1-2; 8 positions match TRBD1. This CDR3 spans 14 amino acids. Trimming removed 2 bases from V and 4 bases from J; junction bases left unmatched: 4. Germline lookup yields CDR1 SGHKS and CDR2 YYEKEE (reference sequence). For the CDR3, the DNA is TGTGCCAGCAGCTTCGGACAGGGAACCTATGGCTACACCTTC. Protein sequence: CASSFGQGTYGYTF.

This clonotype was counted many times. The rearrangement links TRBV4-3 to TRBJ1-2; D unresolved. The CDR3 runs 16 residues. CDR1 and CDR2 from the germline V gene are LGHNA and YSLEER. V was cut by 1 base and J by 1 base, with 13 bases left in between. The CDR3 loop reads CASSQVASYDNYGYTF. The DNA for the CDR3 is TGCGCCAGCAGCCAAGTAGCGTCGTACGATAACTATGGCTACACCTTC.

This clonotype was recorded a few times. Since a much larger clone is just one base distant, this may be a read error. V gene TRBV7-8 combines with J gene TRBJ1-5; D gene unclear. Germline V gene data show CDR1 as SGHVS and CDR2 as FQNEAQ. This CDR3 contains 15 residues. CDR3: CDSSLGGYGNQPQHF. The CDR3 region has the DNA TGTGACAGCAGCCTAGGAGGCTACGGCAATCAGCCCCAGCATTTT.

This clonotype was counted many times. V and J are TRBV11-3 and TRBJ2-2; 11 bases are shared with TRBD2. The length of the CDR3 is 15 residues. The germline gives CDR1 SGHNT, CDR2 YENEEA. V dropped 5 bases and J dropped 6; count of bases not matched to a gene: 5. For the CDR3, the DNA is TGTGCCAGCAGCCCTACTAGCGGGAGTGCCGGGGAGCTGTTTTTT. Its translation: CASSPTSGSAGELFF. The full variable domain, with the rest looked up from reference TRBV11-3 and TRBJ2-2, is EAGVVQSPRYKIIEKKQPVAFWCNPISGHNTLYWYLQNLGQGPELLIRYENEEAVDDSQLPKDRFSAERLKGVDSTLKIQPAELGDSAVYLCASSPTSGSAGELFFGEGSRLTVL.

This clonotype was picked up many times. This CDR3 is CASSLGLGGSSTDTQYF. For the CDR3, the DNA is TGCGCCAGCAGCTTGGGGCTAGGGGGCTCTAGCACAGATACGCAGTATTTT. The chain combines TRBV5-1 with TRBJ2-3; 7 bases fit TRBD1. The CDR3 length is 17 residues. With V trimmed by 0 bases and J by 0 bases, 7 bases remained unmatched. Germline V gene data show CDR1 as SGHRS and CDR2 as YFSETQ.

This clonotype occurred many times. The missing conserved phenylalanine or tryptophan at the end of this CDR3 makes a read error likely. The chain joins TRBV12-3 or TRBV12-4 to TRBJ1-6; 10 bases are shared with TRBD1. This CDR3 has 18 residues. With V trimmed by 6 bases and J by 9 bases, 17 bases remained unmatched. CDR3 residues: CASRRRGQGSISGSPLHL. CDR3 coding DNA: TGTGCCAGCAGGAGAAGGGGACAGGGGAGTATTTCAGGTTCACCCCTCCACCTT.

The sample holds one count of this clonotype. This chain joins TRBV12-3 or TRBV12-4 and TRBJ1-1, with D possibly being TRBD1 (5 bases). The ends were cut back, 3 bases at V and 0 bases at J, with 11 bases in the middle. This CDR3 has 15 residues. CDR3 nucleotides: TGTGCCAGCAGTTTGTCTGGGACCTTGAACACTGAAGCTTTCTTT. As protein: CASSLSGTLNTEAFF.

This clonotype was counted ten times or more. The V call is TRBV20-1, the J call TRBJ2-5, with D unresolved. Germline CDR1 reads DFQATT; CDR2 reads SNEGSKA (reference sequence). The V and J ends lost 6 bases and 2 bases respectively, with 13 bases between them. The CDR3 runs to 13 residues. This chain's CDR3 is CSARTPAQETQYF. The CDR3 DNA sequence: TGCAGTGCACGGACCCCTGCGCAAGAGACCCAGTACTTC.